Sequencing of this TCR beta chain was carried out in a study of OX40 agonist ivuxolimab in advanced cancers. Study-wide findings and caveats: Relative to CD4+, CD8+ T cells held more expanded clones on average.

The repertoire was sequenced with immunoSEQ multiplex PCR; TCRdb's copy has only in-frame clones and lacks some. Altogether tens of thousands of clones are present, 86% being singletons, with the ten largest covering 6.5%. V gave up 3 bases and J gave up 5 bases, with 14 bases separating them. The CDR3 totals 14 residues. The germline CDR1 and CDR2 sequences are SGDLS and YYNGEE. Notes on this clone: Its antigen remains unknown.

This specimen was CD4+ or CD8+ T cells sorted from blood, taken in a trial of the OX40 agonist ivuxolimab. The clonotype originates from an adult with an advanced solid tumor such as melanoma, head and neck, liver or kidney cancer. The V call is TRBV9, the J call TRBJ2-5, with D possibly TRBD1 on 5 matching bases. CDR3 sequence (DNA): TGTGCCAGCAGCGGCACAGGTCTCCCGGAGACCCAGTACTTC. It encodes CASSGTGLPETQYF.